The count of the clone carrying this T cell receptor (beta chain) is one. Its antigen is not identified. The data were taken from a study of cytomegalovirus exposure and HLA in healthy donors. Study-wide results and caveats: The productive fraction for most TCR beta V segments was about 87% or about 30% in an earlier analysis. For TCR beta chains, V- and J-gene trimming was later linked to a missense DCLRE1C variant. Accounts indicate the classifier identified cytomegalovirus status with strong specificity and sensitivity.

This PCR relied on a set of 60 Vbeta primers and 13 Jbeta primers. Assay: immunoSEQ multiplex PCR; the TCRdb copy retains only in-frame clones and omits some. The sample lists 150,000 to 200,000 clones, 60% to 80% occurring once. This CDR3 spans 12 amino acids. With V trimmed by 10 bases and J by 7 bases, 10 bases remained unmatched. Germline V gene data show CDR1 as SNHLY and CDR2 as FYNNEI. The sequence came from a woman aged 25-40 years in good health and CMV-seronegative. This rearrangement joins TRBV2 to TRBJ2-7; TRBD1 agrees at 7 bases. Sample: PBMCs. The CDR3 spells CATRQGPREQYF. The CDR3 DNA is TGTGCCACACGACAGGGCCCAAGGGAGCAGTACTTC.